The 5 T cell receptor beta chains reported below all come from one sample, sequenced in a study of cytomegalovirus exposure and HLA in healthy donors. PCR primers comprised 60 Vbeta and 13 Jbeta primers. Profiled with immunoSEQ multiplex PCR; TCRdb holds only in-frame clones, not every one. In the table there are 200,000 or so clones, about 74% of which are singletons. What was sequenced was PBMCs. The receptors originated from a man in his forties in good health and CMV-seronegative.

The chain employs TRBV7-6 and TRBJ1-4; D possibly corresponds to TRBD1 (5 bases). The germline V gene has CDR1 SGHVS and CDR2 FNYEAQ. Trimming removed 1 base at V and 10 bases at J, with 7 bases between. The CDR3 is made up of 12 amino acids. CDR3 sequence reads: CASSLGQGKLFF. The CDR3 DNA follows: TGTGCCAGCAGCTTAGGGCAGGGAAAACTGTTTTTT. Variable domain in full (rest from reference TRBV7-6 and TRBJ1-4): GAGVSQSPRYKVTKRGQDVALRCDPISGHVSLYWYRQALGQGPEFLTYFNYEAQQDKSGLPNDRFSAERPEGSISTLTIQRTEQRDSAMYRCASSLGQGKLFFGSGTQLSVL.

The gene calls are TRBV9 and TRBJ2-7; TRBD1 is a possible D gene (5 bases). The CDR3 is made up of 14 amino acids. The germline gives CDR1 SGDLS, CDR2 YYNGEE. Trimming took off 0 bases at V and 5 bases at J, with 12 bases between the two ends. The DNA for the CDR3 is TGTGCCAGCAGCGTAGCCGGCAGGGTAAACGAGCAGTACTTC. Encoded protein: CASSVAGRVNEQYF. The complete variable domain, with remaining parts taken from reference TRBV9 and TRBJ2-7, reads DSGVTQTPKHLITATGQRVTLRCSPRSGDLSVYWYQQSLDQGLQFLIQYYNGEERAKGNILERFSAQQFPDLHSELNLSSLELGDSALYFCASSVAGRVNEQYFGPGTRLTVT.

This chain joins TRBV4-3 and TRBJ1-6; 8 bases align to TRBD1. There are 16 residues in the CDR3. The germline V gene encodes CDR1 LGHNA and CDR2 YSLEER. The V segment lost 0 bases and the J segment 8 bases; nucleotides outside the gene matches: 6. The CDR3 sequence is CASSQEFDRGDSPLHF. The CDR3 bases are TGCGCCAGCAGCCAAGAGTTCGACAGGGGAGATTCACCCCTCCACTTT.

The chain is built from TRBV10-3 and TRBJ2-5; 9 bases agree with TRBD2. This CDR3 region has 16 residues. Germline V gene lookup returns CDR1 ENHRY and CDR2 SYGVKD. After removal of 11 bases from V and 1 base from J, the junction contained 14 bases not matched to a gene. CDR3 coding DNA: TGTGCCTCCTCCAGAGGGCTAGCGGGGAGCCAAGAGACCCAGTACTTC. This codes for CASSRGLAGSQETQYF.

The gene calls are TRBV4-2 and TRBJ2-5, with a tentative D call TRBD1 (6 bases). CDR1 is LGHNA and CDR2 is YNFKEQ in the germline V gene. The V end was cut by 1 base, the J end by 1 base, with 13 bases between. The length of the CDR3 is 16 residues. The CDR3 here is CASSQAHLGGQETQYF. CDR3 coding DNA: TGTGCCAGCAGCCAAGCCCACTTAGGGGGCCAAGAGACCCAGTACTTC.